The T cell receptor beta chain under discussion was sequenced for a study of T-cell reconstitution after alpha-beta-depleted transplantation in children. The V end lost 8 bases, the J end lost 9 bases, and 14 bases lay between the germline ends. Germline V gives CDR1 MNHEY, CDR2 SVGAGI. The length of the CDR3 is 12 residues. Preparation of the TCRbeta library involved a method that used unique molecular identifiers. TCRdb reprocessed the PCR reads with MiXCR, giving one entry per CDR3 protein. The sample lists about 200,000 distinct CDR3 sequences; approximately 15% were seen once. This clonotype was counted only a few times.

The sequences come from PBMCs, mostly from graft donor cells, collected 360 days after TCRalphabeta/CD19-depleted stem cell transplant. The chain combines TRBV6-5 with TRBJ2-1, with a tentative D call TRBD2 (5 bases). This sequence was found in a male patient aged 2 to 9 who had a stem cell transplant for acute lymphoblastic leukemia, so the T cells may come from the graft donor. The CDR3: CASASRRGEQFF. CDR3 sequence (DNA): TGTGCCAGCGCTTCCCGACGGGGTGAGCAGTTCTTC.